These 18 T cell receptor beta chains came from one sample sequenced in a study of blood T cell repertoires in COVID-19. TCRdb keeps only in-frame clones here, not all; method: immunoSEQ multiplex PCR. The table shows 270,000 or so clones, with 82% occurring only once. The sequenced sample consisted of peripheral blood. The source is a young woman with acute or convalescent COVID-19.

The rearrangement uses TRBV4-3 and TRBJ2-1, with TRBD2 matching 14 bases. The J segment lost 8 bases and the V segment lost 3 bases, leaving 6 bases of the junction unmatched. The CDR3 spans 16 residues. Germline V gives CDR1 LGHNA, CDR2 YSLEER. The CDR3: CASSHRGTSGSHEQFF. CDR3 nucleotides: TGCGCCAGCAGCCATCGGGGGACTAGCGGGAGCCATGAGCAGTTCTTC.

Concerning this clone: Other nucleotide sequences from this sample produce the same CDR3. The chain couples TRBV18 to TRBJ1-1; TRBD1 matches 7 bases. After removal of 0 bases from V and 2 bases from J, the junction contained 3 bases not matched to a gene. This CDR3 region has 15 residues. Germline V gene sequence: CDR1 KGHSH, CDR2 LQKENI. CDR3 residues: CASSPPGTANTEAFF. As DNA, the CDR3 is TGTGCCAGCTCACCACCGGGGACAGCTAACACTGAAGCTTTCTTT.

This clone was counted a few times. The CDR3 protein is CASSFTGWDVDEQFF. In DNA, the CDR3 is TGTGCCAGCAGCTTTACAGGGTGGGATGTGGATGAGCAGTTCTTC. The rearrangement joins TRBV5-6 to TRBJ2-1, with a weak D call TRBD1 (6 bases). This CDR3 is 15 amino acids long. CDR1 and CDR2 (germline): SGHDT, YYEEEE. The V and J ends lost 2 bases and 8 bases respectively, with 17 bases between them.

This sequence joins TRBV27 and TRBJ2-1, with TRBD2 matching 13 bases. The V segment lost 3 bases and the J segment 7 bases; nucleotides outside the gene matches: 6. The germline gives CDR1 MNHEY, CDR2 SMNVEV (reference sequence). CDR3 size: 16 residues. The CDR3 region has the DNA TGTGCCAGCAGTTTGGCCGGGACTAGCGGGAAGAATGAGCAGTTCTTC. Translated, it gives CASSLAGTSGKNEQFF.

This clone was observed a handful of times. The V call is TRBV12-2, the J call TRBJ1-1; TRBD1, as called in the table, went unchecked against the DNA. TRBV12-2 is assigned pseudogene status. The CDR3 covers 16 residues. The CDR3 protein is CASRLGQFPEETEAFF. DNA of the CDR3: TGTGCAAGTCGCTTAGGACAGTTCCCTGAGGAGACTGAAGCTTTCTTT.

The chain recombines TRBV4-2 with TRBJ2-5, with D perhaps matching TRBD2 (5 bases). V was clipped by 0 bases and J by 1 base, with 6 bases between them. Germline loops: CDR1 LGHNA, CDR2 YNFKEQ. The CDR3 has 14 amino acids. The CDR3 loop is CASSQDTSQETQYF. The CDR3 DNA sequence: TGTGCCAGCAGCCAAGATACTAGCCAAGAGACCCAGTACTTC.

The chain is built from TRBV13 and TRBJ1-3; D remains unclear. Trimming cost V 8 bases and J 0 bases, with 8 bases left between them. Germline V CDR1 and CDR2: PRHDT, FYEKMQ (reference sequence). The length of the CDR3 is 13 residues. CDR3 residues: CASGDGSGNTIYF. The CDR3 DNA follows: TGTGCCAGCGGAGACGGCTCTGGAAACACCATATATTTT.

The chain recombines TRBV27 with TRBJ2-7; 9 positions match TRBD2. The germline V gene has CDR1 MNHEY and CDR2 SMNVEV (reference sequence). This CDR3 has 14 amino acids. V lost 4 bases and J lost 2; bases outside the gene matches: 3. The CDR3 bases are TGTGCCAGCAGTTCGCGGGGGGGTCCCTACGAGCAGTACTTC. Translation: CASSSRGGPYEQYF.

CDR3 in amino acids: CASRPRQGNYEQYF. The CDR3 DNA reads TGCGCCAGCAGACCGAGACAGGGCAACTACGAGCAGTACTTC. V and J are TRBV23-1 and TRBJ2-7; 7 bases align to TRBD1. TRBV23-1 is sorted into the ORF group, with uncertain function. CDR3 length: 14 amino acids. The J segment lost 3 bases and the V segment lost 6 bases, leaving 8 bases of the junction unmatched.

V and J are TRBV7-9 and TRBJ1-1; D gene unclear. In germline, CDR1 is SEHNR, CDR2 FQNEAQ (reference sequence). Trimming took off 4 bases at V and 0 bases at J, with 12 bases between the two ends. The CDR3 totals 15 residues. The CDR3 DNA sequence: TGTGCCAGCAGCTCCGAACATACCATGAACACTGAAGCTTTCTTT. Amino acids: CASSSEHTMNTEAFF. Complete variable domain (other parts from reference TRBV7-9 and TRBJ1-1): DTGVSQNPRHKITKRGQNVTFRCDPISEHNRLYWYRQTLGQGPEFLTYFQNEAQLEKSRLLSDRFSAERPKGSFSTLEIQRTEQGDSAMYLCASSSEHTMNTEAFFGQGTRLTVV.

This rearrangement joins TRBV7-9 to TRBJ1-6, with a weak D call TRBD1 (6 bases). This CDR3 has 15 residues. Germline assignment: CDR1 SEHNR and CDR2 FQNEAQ (reference sequence). V was clipped by 2 bases and J by 7 bases, with 12 bases between them. The CDR3 loop is CASSLSWTANSPLHF. CDR3 nucleotides: TGTGCCAGCAGCTTATCATGGACAGCAAATTCACCCCTCCACTTT.

The chain has TRBV7-9 and TRBJ2-2; 7 bases are shared with TRBD1. Trimming removed 5 bases from V and 2 bases from J; junction bases left unmatched: 5. CDR1 is SEHNR, CDR2 FQNEAQ, per germline (reference sequence). CDR3 length equals 15 residues. The CDR3 DNA reads as TGTGCCAGCAGCCACCGGGACAGAAACACCGGGGAGCTGTTTTTT. Its translation: CASSHRDRNTGELFF.

The chain uses TRBV19 and TRBJ1-1; D is uncertain. This CDR3 has 14 amino acids. Deletions cut 4 bases from V and 5 bases from J, with 14 bases between. Germline V gene lookup returns CDR1 LNHDA and CDR2 SQIVND (reference sequence). The CDR3 DNA sequence: TGTGCCAGTAGTAGGGCCCCCCCTTGGACTGAAGCTTTCTTT. Protein sequence: CASSRAPPWTEAFF.

In its sample, this clone was seen a few times. The chain carries TRBV24-1 and TRBJ2-7; the match to TRBD1 covers 11 bases. Germline-derived CDR1 and CDR2 are KGHDR and SFDVKD. Trimming took 4 bases from V and 0 from J; bases not matched to a gene: 4. The CDR3 spans 16 residues. The CDR3 DNA sequence: TGTGCCACCAGTGACCCGGGACAGGGGGACTCCTACGAGCAGTACTTC. Translating gives CATSDPGQGDSYEQYF.

V gene TRBV18 combines with J gene TRBJ1-5; no clear D gene. Germline assignment: CDR1 KGHSH and CDR2 LQKENI. V lost 3 bases, J lost 5 bases, and 8 bases lay in between. This CDR3 spans 13 amino acids. CDR3 sequence (DNA): TGTGCCAGCTCACCGGGGAGTGATCAGCCCCAGCATTTT. Its protein product is CASSPGSDQPQHF.

The genes are TRBV12-3 or TRBV12-4 and TRBJ2-2; 8 bases match TRBD1. The length of the CDR3 is 13 residues. J gave up 4 bases and V 6 bases, and 1 base lay outside the gene matches. For the CDR3, the DNA is TGTGCCAGCAGAACAGGGGGCACCGGGGAGCTGTTTTTT. This gives the protein CASRTGGTGELFF.

The chain recombines TRBV29-1 with TRBJ2-5; weak D call: TRBD2 (5 bases). Germline CDR1 and CDR2: SQVTM and ANQGSEA. The CDR3 contains 15 residues. Trimming took 5 bases from V and 5 from J, leaving 21 bases between them. The DNA of the CDR3 is TGCAGCGTTACCAATGAAGCGCGGCGGGCCGAGACCCAGTACTTC. The encoded protein is CSVTNEARRAETQYF.

This chain joins TRBV28 and TRBJ1-5, with TRBD1 identical over 8 bases. With 3 bases clipped from V and 0 bases from J, the junction kept 10 bases outside the gene matches. CDR1 is MDHEN and CDR2 is SYDVKM in the germline V gene. The CDR3 is 18 residues long. CDR3 DNA sequence: TGTGCCAGCAGTTTGCCTGACAGGGGCCGAAATAGCAATCAGCCCCAGCATTTT. This sequence encodes CASSLPDRGRNSNQPQHF. Full variable domain (remainder filled in from reference TRBV28 and TRBJ1-5): DVKVTQSSRYLVKRTGEKVFLECVQDMDHENMFWYRQDPGLGLRLIYFSYDVKMKEKGDIPEGYSVSREKKERFSLILESASTNQTSMYLCASSLPDRGRNSNQPQHFGDGTRLSIL.